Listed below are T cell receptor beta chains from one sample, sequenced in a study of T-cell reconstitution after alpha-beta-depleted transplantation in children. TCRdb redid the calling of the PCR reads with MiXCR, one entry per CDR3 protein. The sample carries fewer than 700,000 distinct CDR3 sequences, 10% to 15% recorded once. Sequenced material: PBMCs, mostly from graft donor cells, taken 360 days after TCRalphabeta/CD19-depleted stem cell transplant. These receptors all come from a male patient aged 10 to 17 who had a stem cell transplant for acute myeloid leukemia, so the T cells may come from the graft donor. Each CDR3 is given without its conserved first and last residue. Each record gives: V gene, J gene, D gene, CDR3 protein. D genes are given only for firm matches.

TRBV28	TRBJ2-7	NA	ASTPYFGGSYEQY
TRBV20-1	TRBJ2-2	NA	SAGDTGELF
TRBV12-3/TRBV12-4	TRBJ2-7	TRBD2	ASNQGNRREGAYEQY
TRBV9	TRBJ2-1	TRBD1	ASSSGQGGYNEQF
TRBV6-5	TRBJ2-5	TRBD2	ASSYSGLAGGKETQY
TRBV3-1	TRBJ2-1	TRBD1	ASSPTRPGQGVHNEQF
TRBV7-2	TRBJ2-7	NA	ASSLKLARGGEQY
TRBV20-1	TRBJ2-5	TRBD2	SASRLAGEETQY
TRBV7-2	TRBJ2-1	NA	ASSLGRRKDNEQF
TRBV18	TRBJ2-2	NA	ASSPGLDGLNTGELF
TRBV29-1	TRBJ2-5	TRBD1	SAMGQGETQY
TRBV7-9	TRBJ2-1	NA	ASRISGPYNEQF
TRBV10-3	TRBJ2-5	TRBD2	AISEPILAGDQETQY
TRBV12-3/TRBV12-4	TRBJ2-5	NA	ASSAGNRRGRETQY
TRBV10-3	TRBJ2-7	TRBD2	AISDPGLAHTYEQY